Presented here are 5 T cell receptor beta chains from one specimen sequenced in a study of blood T cell repertoires in COVID-19. Using immunoSEQ multiplex PCR, the repertoire was profiled, and TCRdb retains in-frame clones only, with some absent. The sample consists of about 440,000 clones, about 90% of them appearing once. The specimen sequenced was PBMCs or T cells enriched from blood (not recorded which). These receptors all come from a woman aged 18-29 years with acute COVID-19.

This CDR3 reads CASSSSPLSGNTIYF. In nucleotides, the CDR3 is TGTGCCAGCAGCTCGTCCCCCCTCTCTGGAAACACCATATATTTT. The chain joins TRBV7-2 to TRBJ1-3; D not resolved. V lost 4 bases to trimming and J lost 0 bases, with 10 bases between them. The length of the CDR3 is 15 residues. In germline, CDR1 is SGHTA, CDR2 FQGNSA.

J is TRBJ2-2 and V is TRBV23-1; 12 bases align to TRBD2. TRBV23-1 falls under the ORF class, with uncertain function. This CDR3 is built from 20 residues. The V and J ends lost 3 bases and 7 bases, in that order; junction bases with no gene match: 18. CDR3 residues: CASSQPTSGRYLVSVGELFF. The CDR3 DNA is TGCGCCAGCAGTCAGCCTACTAGCGGGAGGTATTTGGTTAGTGTCGGGGAGCTGTTTTTT.

The V and J genes are TRBV29-1 and TRBJ2-7; 14 positions agree with TRBD2. Germline V gene sequence: CDR1 SQVTM, CDR2 ANQGSEA. The CDR3 is 12 residues long. Trimming removed 8 bases from V and 7 bases from J; junction bases left unmatched: 4. The CDR3 nucleotides are TGCAGCTATGGACTAGCGGGAGGTGAGCAGTACTTC. This sequence encodes CSYGLAGGEQYF.

The chain links TRBV4-3 to TRBJ1-2; 9 bases fit TRBD1. Germline trimming cut 1 base from V and 5 bases from J; bases unmatched to any gene: 20. The CDR3 contains 20 residues. Germline V gene sequence: CDR1 LGHNA, CDR2 YSLEER. The DNA for the CDR3 is TGCGCCAGCAGCCAAGGAGGATTTGAGACGATGGACAGGGGAGTTTATGGCTACACCTTC. It is translated as CASSQGGFETMDRGVYGYTF.

This clone was recorded only once. The V and J genes are TRBV19 and TRBJ2-7; 12 bases are a match to TRBD1. This CDR3 comprises 15 residues. Germline CDR1 is LNHDA and CDR2 is SQIVND (reference sequence). The ends lost 4 bases at V and 6 bases at J; junction bases unmatched: 7. The CDR3 here is CASSTTGTGGPEQYF. CDR3 coding DNA: TGTGCCAGTAGTACGACCGGGACAGGGGGCCCCGAGCAGTACTTC.